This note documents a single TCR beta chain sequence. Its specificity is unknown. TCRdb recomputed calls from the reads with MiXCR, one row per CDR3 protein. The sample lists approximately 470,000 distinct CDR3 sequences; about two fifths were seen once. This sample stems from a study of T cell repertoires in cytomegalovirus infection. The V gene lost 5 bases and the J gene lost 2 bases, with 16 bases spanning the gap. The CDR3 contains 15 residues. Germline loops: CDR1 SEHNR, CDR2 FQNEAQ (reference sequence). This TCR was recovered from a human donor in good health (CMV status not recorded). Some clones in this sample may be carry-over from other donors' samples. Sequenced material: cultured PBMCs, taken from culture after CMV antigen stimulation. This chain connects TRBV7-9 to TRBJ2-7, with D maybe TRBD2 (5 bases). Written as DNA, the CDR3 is TGTGCCAGCAGCCCCCTCCGGGATATAGCCTACGAGCAGTACTTC. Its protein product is CASSPLRDIAYEQYF. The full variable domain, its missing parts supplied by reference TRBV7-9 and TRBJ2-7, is DTGVSQNPRHKITKRGQNVTFRCDPISEHNRLYWYRQTLGQGPEFLTYFQNEAQLEKSRLLSDRFSAERPKGSFSTLEIQRTEQGDSAMYLCASSPLRDIAYEQYFGPGTRLTVT.